Below are 13 T cell receptor beta chains sequenced from a single sample in a study of T cell changes during pregnancy in multiple sclerosis. Produced via immunoSEQ multiplex PCR; TCRdb's table is partial and in-frame only. Seen here are approximately 130,000 clones, roughly 95% observed once, and the top ten hold around 0.46%. The sample consisted of peripheral blood, taken after pregnancy. These receptors all come from a female donor with multiple sclerosis, enrolled in a pregnancy study.

The V call is TRBV30, the J call TRBJ2-1; 12 bases fit TRBD1. The CDR3 is 15 residues long. Germline V gives CDR1 GTSNPN, CDR2 SVGIG (reference sequence). J gave up 2 bases and V 3 bases, and 2 bases lay outside the gene matches. CDR3 DNA sequence: TGTGCCTGGAGCCGGGACAGGGGGCCCTACAATGAGCAGTTCTTC. It specifies CAWSRDRGPYNEQFF. The variable domain in full, with the rest retrieved from reference TRBV30 and TRBJ2-1, is SQTIHQWPATLVQPVGSPLSLECTVEGTSNPNLYWYRQAAGRGLQLLFYSVGIGQISSEVPQNLSASRPQDRQFILSSKKLLLSDSGFYLCAWSRDRGPYNEQFFGPGTRLTVL.

The V and J genes are TRBV7-9 and TRBJ1-4, with 9 bases lining up with TRBD1. CDR3 length: 14 amino acids. Losses at the gene ends were 3 bases for V and 6 bases for J; bases not matched to a gene: 2. Germline loops: CDR1 SEHNR, CDR2 FQNEAQ (reference sequence). This chain's CDR3 is CASSFDRGDEKLFF. CDR3 coding DNA: TGTGCCAGCAGCTTCGACAGGGGGGATGAAAAACTGTTTTTT.

The chain uses TRBV2 and TRBJ2-5, with TRBD2 matching 12 bases. This CDR3 comprises 16 residues. Germline lookup yields CDR1 SNHLY and CDR2 FYNNEI. With V trimmed by 6 bases and J by 3 bases, 8 bases remained unmatched. The CDR3 reads CASSRLPSGREETQYF. In DNA, the CDR3 is TGTGCCAGCAGCCGCCTCCCTAGCGGGAGGGAAGAGACCCAGTACTTC.

The V and J genes are TRBV5-4 and TRBJ2-5, with 10 positions matching TRBD2. From germline, CDR1 is SGHNT and CDR2 YYREEE (reference sequence). The V gene end was trimmed by 4 bases and the J gene end by 5 bases; junction bases not matched to a gene: 11. The CDR3 length is 16 residues. CDR3 nucleotide sequence: TGTGCCAGCAGCCCCCCAACCCAAGCGGGAGGGGAGACCCAGTACTTC. Encoded protein: CASSPPTQAGGETQYF.

The chain's CDR3 is CASSRTSGSSEQYF. CDR3 nucleotides: TGTGCCAGTAGCCGGACTAGCGGGAGTTCCGAGCAGTACTTC. V gene TRBV19 combines with J gene TRBJ2-7, with 13 positions matching TRBD2. Germline assignment: CDR1 LNHDA and CDR2 SQIVND (reference sequence). This CDR3 comprises 14 residues. The V and J ends lost 6 bases and 6 bases, in that order; junction bases with no gene match: 5.

The chain has TRBV28 and TRBJ2-7; no clear D. CDR3 length: 12 residues. The germline gives CDR1 MDHEN, CDR2 SYDVKM. V gave up 8 bases and J gave up 3 bases, with 11 bases separating them. The CDR3 sequence: CASQDTVYEQYF. The CDR3 coding sequence is TGTGCCAGCCAAGACACCGTCTACGAGCAGTACTTC.

The V gene is TRBV15, the J gene TRBJ2-7; D unresolved. CDR1 and CDR2 (germline): LNHNV, YYDKDF (reference sequence). The V end was cut by 3 bases, the J end by 3 bases, with 21 bases between. CDR3 length: 17 residues. CDR3 region: CATSSTQRRAVGYEQYF. CDR3 nucleotides: TGTGCCACCAGCAGCACACAAAGGAGAGCTGTGGGCTACGAGCAGTACTTC. The variable domain in full, with the rest retrieved from reference TRBV15 and TRBJ2-7, is DAMVIQNPRYQVTQFGKPVTLSCSQTLNHNVMYWYQQKSSQAPKLLFHYYDKDFNNEADTPDNFQSRRPNTSFCFLDIRSPGLGDTAMYLCATSSTQRRAVGYEQYFGPGTRLTVT.

Only one count was recorded for this clone. This rearrangement joins TRBV5-1 to TRBJ2-1, with 16 bases lining up with TRBD2. Trimming took 0 bases from V and 6 from J; bases not matched to a gene: 6. Per germline, CDR1 SGHRS and CDR2 YFSETQ. This CDR3 spans 18 amino acids. DNA of the CDR3: TGCGCCAGCAGCTTGGAGGGACTAGCGGGAGGGAAGGGCAATGAGCAGTTCTTC. It is translated as CASSLEGLAGGKGNEQFF.

This chain connects TRBV9 to TRBJ2-1; possible D gene TRBD2, 5 bases. The ends were cut back, 0 bases at V and 2 bases at J, with 9 bases in the middle. From germline, CDR1 is SGDLS and CDR2 YYNGEE. This CDR3 region has 15 residues. CDR3 nucleotides: TGTGCCAGCAGCGTAGGGAGGATGGCCTACAATGAGCAGTTCTTC. Residues: CASSVGRMAYNEQFF.

The chain couples TRBV6-5 to TRBJ1-5; possibly TRBD1 for D (5 bases). Between the trimmed V and J ends, which lost 0 bases and 0 bases, there was a span of 9 bases. Per the germline V gene, CDR1 is MNHEY and CDR2 is SVGAGI. CDR3 length equals 16 residues. CDR3 DNA sequence: TGTGCCAGCAGTTACTCGATCAGGGATAGCAATCAGCCCCAGCATTTT. Its protein is CASSYSIRDSNQPQHF.

This chain uses TRBV6-4 with TRBJ2-1, with TRBD1 identical over 12 bases. V trimming: 4 bases; J trimming: 14 bases; junction bases outside the gene matches: 6. The CDR3 totals 13 residues. Germline values: CDR1 MRHNA, CDR2 SNTAGT. As DNA, the CDR3 is TGTGCCAGCAGTGCGGGGACAGGGGGCAGGGAGTTCTTC. Its translation: CASSAGTGGREFF.

The chain carries TRBV5-1 and TRBJ2-1, with 11 bases identical to TRBD2. The J segment lost 7 bases and the V segment lost 4 bases, leaving 7 bases of the junction unmatched. There are 15 residues in the CDR3. In germline, CDR1 is SGHRS, CDR2 YFSETQ. As DNA, the CDR3 is TGCGCCAGCAGCCCCGGACTAGCGGGTAATAATGAGCAGTTCTTC. Protein product: CASSPGLAGNNEQFF. Complete variable domain (other parts from reference TRBV5-1 and TRBJ2-1): KAGVTQTPRYLIKTRGQQVTLSCSPISGHRSVSWYQQTPGQGLQFLFEYFSETQRNKGNFPGRFSGRQFSNSRSEMNVSTLELGDSALYLCASSPGLAGNNEQFFGPGTRLTVL.

The V and J genes are TRBV4-3 and TRBJ2-7; the match to TRBD1 covers 9 bases. Unmatched junction bases numbered 4, after V lost 0 bases and J lost 4 bases. Germline V lookup: CDR1 LGHNA, CDR2 YSLEER. The CDR3 runs 15 residues. The CDR3 region is CASSQDRTGAYEQYF. CDR3 DNA: TGCGCCAGCAGCCAAGATAGGACAGGGGCGTACGAGCAGTACTTC.